This T cell receptor (beta chain) comes out of a study of CD8 T cells in ankylosing spondylitis listed by TCRdb under 2017. For the study in its entirety: The study profiled T cell receptor beta repertoires in healthy donors and ankylosing spondylitis patients to find disease-linked TCR variants. Peripheral blood samples were taken, and synovial fluid was additionally collected from ankylosing spondylitis patients. In total, the full study cohort was made up of 110 or so healthy donors and approximately 27 ankylosing spondylitis patients.

Reads for this sample came from an Illumina HiSeq 2500. Quantitative 5'-RACE with molecular barcodes was used to prepare TCR beta libraries. Per the authors' processing: Disease-linked TCR variants were identified with a new computational method built on a probabilistic model of VDJ rearrangement. TCRdb redid the processing of the public reads, applying fastp at Q25 and MiXCR, and retained in-frame beta chains. Every entry covers one CDR3 protein and lists the most common genes and DNA from its rows. The V and J calls and clone size are TCRdb's, not the authors'. The sample includes a few hundred thousand distinct CDR3 sequences, with 15% to 20% observed a single time. Approximately 32% of the sample lies in the top ten. Germline trimming: 1 base from V, 6 bases from J; junction bases outside gene matches: 6. From the germline V gene, CDR1 is SGHVS and CDR2 is FQNEAQ. The CDR3 sequence holds 17 residues, the cysteine and phenylalanine included. The entry retains the CDR3 DNA only, 51 bases that are in frame from base 1.

Beyond this particular receptor, the publication reports: Some motif variants were previously reported in synovial fluid and blood of reactive arthritis patients, suggesting common disease-initiation mechanisms. In peripheral blood, the disease-linked clones were found at relatively low frequencies and had a CD8+ phenotype. According to the report, matched synovial fluid samples from ankylosing spondylitis patients were significantly enriched for the disease-linked clones. Blood from ankylosing spondylitis patients appeared to be characterized by a TCR beta motif made up of fewer than ten highly homologous amino acid variants.

On this clonotype itself: Its antigen is currently not known. Per-base quality was not reported, and no clone a single base away is much larger than it.

Sequencing used blood, either unsorted or a sorted T cell fraction (not recorded which). The rearrangement joined TRBV7-8 to TRBJ2-3, and 14 junctional nucleotides match TRBD2. The TCR sequence derives from a male donor with ankylosing spondylitis or in good health (not recorded which). Read as DNA, the sequence is TGTGCCAGCAGCTTAGGGGGACTAGCGGGAGTCGGGGATACGCAGTATTTT. Its protein is CASSLGGLAGVGDTQYF.